The next 16 T cell receptor beta chains were all read from a single sample in a study of blood T cells in healthy people across ages (dated by TCRdb to about 2015). Library generation was performed with 5' RACE. The sequencing machine was an Illumina HiSeq 2500. A second 7 to 11 cycle PCR used a sample-barcoded 5' primer and a J-beta primer mix. The public reads were quality trimmed at Q25 with fastp and then assembled into clones with MiXCR by TCRdb, keeping productive beta chains. Entries are consolidated by CDR3 protein sequence, retaining the most common genes and DNA. The sample table shows approximately 490,000 distinct CDR3 sequences, and 24% are seen once. Around 10% of the sample is in the top ten clones. The sample also formed part of further work on T cells of mothers and their children.

The source material was blood. These receptor sequences come from a boy between 5 and 17 years old in good health.

The chain carries TRBV7-9 and TRBJ1-1, with a possible D match to TRBD1 (5 bases). Trimming pared 6 bases from V and 6 bases from J, leaving 14 bases between. This CDR3 has 13 amino acids. Germline V gene lookup returns CDR1 SEHNR and CDR2 FQNEAQ (reference sequence). This chain's CDR3 is CASSRGEGSEAFF. Here the CDR3 DNA reads TGTGCCAGCAGTCGGGGGGAGGGATCTGAAGCTTTCTTT.

V usage is TRBV5-1 and J usage is TRBJ1-1; a weak D match, TRBD1 (6 bases). The CDR3 loop spans 13 amino acids. The ends were cut back, 5 bases at V and 5 bases at J, with 13 bases in the middle. CDR1 and CDR2 from the germline V gene are SGHRS and YFSETQ. The CDR3, as DNA: TGCGCCAGCAGTACAGGGTCGGGAACTGAAGCTTTCTTT. Translation gives CASSTGSGTEAFF.

Only one count was recorded for this clonotype. The chain combines TRBV18 with TRBJ2-5; D possibly corresponds to TRBD1 (6 bases). Trimming took 6 bases from V and 4 from J, leaving 15 bases between them. This CDR3 comprises 14 residues. Germline lookup yields CDR1 KGHSH and CDR2 LQKENI. CDR3 coding DNA: TGTGCCAGCTCGCCAATCGCCAGGGGAGAGACCCAGTACTTC. This sequence encodes CASSPIARGETQYF.

The chain is built from TRBV5-1 and TRBJ2-3; 7 nucleotides match TRBD2. Trimming took 5 bases from V and 4 from J; bases not matched to a gene: 7. The CDR3 sequence is 14 residues long. CDR1 and CDR2 (germline): SGHRS, YFSETQ. CDR3 DNA sequence: TGCGCCAGCAGGTCCAGGCTAGCGGCAGATACGCAGTATTTT. This sequence encodes CASRSRLAADTQYF.

This clonotype was detected a few times. The chain recombines TRBV7-9 with TRBJ2-2, with 9 bases identical to TRBD1. Trimming cost V 5 bases and J 5 bases; bases outside gene matches: 9. This CDR3 is 16 amino acids long. CDR1 is SEHNR and CDR2 is FQNEAQ in the germline V gene (reference sequence). DNA for the CDR3: TGTGCCAGCAGCGCTGTCGGGACAGGGTATACCGGGGAGCTGTTTTTT. It is translated as CASSAVGTGYTGELFF.

The V call is TRBV7-2, the J call TRBJ2-7; unclear D gene. V dropped 3 bases and J dropped 5 bases, with 11 bases sitting between them. The germline V gene has CDR1 SGHTA and CDR2 FQGNSA. The CDR3 is 13 amino acids. Here the CDR3 DNA reads TGTGCCAGCAGCTTTAGGCGAATAGACGAGCAGTACTTC. Protein product: CASSFRRIDEQYF.

This clonotype was observed a handful of times. The chain is built from TRBV20-1 and TRBJ2-7, with D perhaps TRBD1 or TRBD2 (5 bases each). CDR1 is DFQATT, CDR2 SNEGSKA, per germline (reference sequence). This CDR3 is built from 11 residues. V shed 5 bases and J shed 7 bases, with 12 bases lying between them. The DNA for the CDR3 is TGCAGTGCTTCGCAGTGGGGGGAGCAGTACTTC. It encodes CSASQWGEQYF.

This clonotype came up a few times. The V gene is TRBV7-9, the J gene TRBJ2-3, with 8 bases identical to TRBD2. Germline loops: CDR1 SEHNR, CDR2 FQNEAQ (reference sequence). With V trimmed by 5 bases and J by 3 bases, 10 bases remained unmatched. This CDR3 spans 16 amino acids. In DNA form, the CDR3 reads TGTGCCAGCAGCGCTATAGTCGCTAGCGGGACAGATACGCAGTATTTT. Translated: CASSAIVASGTDTQYF.

There are a few counts of this clonotype. The chain links TRBV7-2 to TRBJ2-4, with D hard to call. This CDR3 comprises 14 residues. Germline lookup yields CDR1 SGHTA and CDR2 FQGNSA. With 5 bases removed from V and 8 bases from J, the gap between germline ends came to 16 bases. The CDR3 DNA reads as TGTGCCAGCAGCCCTTATTCGAAAACGGACATTCAGTACTTC. Translated: CASSPYSKTDIQYF. Full variable domain (outside the CDR3, taken from reference TRBV7-2 and TRBJ2-4): GAGVSQSPSNKVTEKGKDVELRCDPISGHTALYWYRQSLGQGLEFLIYFQGNSAPDKSGLPSDRFSAERTGGSVSTLTIQRTQQEDSAVYLCASSPYSKTDIQYFGAGTRLSVL.

The V call is TRBV28, the J call TRBJ2-7, with D unresolved. V lost 3 bases, J lost 9 bases, and 18 bases lay in between. CDR3 length: 14 amino acids. Germline V gene lookup returns CDR1 MDHEN and CDR2 SYDVKM. The CDR3 sequence: CASSLHGALTVQYF. DNA of the CDR3: TGTGCCAGCAGTTTGCACGGAGCCTTGACCGTGCAGTACTTC.

This chain links TRBV9 with TRBJ2-5; D gene uncertain. V lost 0 bases to trimming and J lost 4 bases, with 13 bases between them. CDR3 length: 15 amino acids. Germline CDR1 and CDR2: SGDLS and YYNGEE. Here the CDR3 DNA reads TGTGCCAGCAGCGTAGCTGAGGATGGTAGAGAGACCCAGTACTTC. This gives the protein CASSVAEDGRETQYF.

J is TRBJ2-3 and V is TRBV6-1, with 8 bases lining up with TRBD2. CDR1 is MNHNS and CDR2 is SASEGT in the germline V gene. The ends lost 2 bases at V and 4 bases at J; junction bases unmatched: 8. The length of the CDR3 is 16 residues. The CDR3 DNA reads as TGTGCCAGCAGTGAAAGGGGCGGGAGGTCCCCAGATACGCAGTATTTT. Amino acids: CASSERGGRSPDTQYF.

V and J are TRBV6-6 and TRBJ2-7; TRBD2 might be the D (5 bases). The germline V and J ends were trimmed by 4 bases and 7 bases, with 11 bases remaining between them. The germline gives CDR1 MNHNY, CDR2 SVGAGI (reference sequence). The CDR3 runs to 12 residues. The CDR3 DNA sequence: TGTGCCAGCAGTTCACCCGGACTTGAGCAGTACTTC. Amino acid sequence: CASSSPGLEQYF.

V gene TRBV6-5 combines with J gene TRBJ2-7; no clear D. Trimming took 0 bases from V and 3 from J, leaving 9 bases between them. Germline CDR1 is MNHEY and CDR2 is SVGAGI. The CDR3 sequence is 14 residues long. CDR3 coding DNA: TGTGCCAGCAGTTACTCGAGTCAGTTCTACGAGCAGTACTTC. Its protein is CASSYSSQFYEQYF.

This clonotype was observed a few times. The chain combines TRBV27 with TRBJ1-5, with 7 bases fitting TRBD1. Trimming at V came to 3 bases and at J to 3 bases, leaving 8 bases not matched to a gene. The germline gives CDR1 MNHEY, CDR2 SMNVEV (reference sequence). This CDR3 has 16 amino acids. CDR3 sequence reads: CASSFRRGLFNQPQHF. The CDR3 coding sequence is TGTGCCAGCAGTTTCCGAAGGGGGCTCTTCAATCAGCCCCAGCATTTT.

The chain combines TRBV4-1 with TRBJ2-6; D gene uncertain. Trimming cost V 1 base and J 0 bases, with 7 bases left between them. The CDR3 totals 16 residues. Germline values: CDR1 MGHRA, CDR2 YSYEKL. The CDR3 here is CASSQGIYSGANVLTF. The CDR3 nucleotides are TGCGCCAGCAGCCAAGGAATATACTCTGGGGCCAACGTCCTGACTTTC.